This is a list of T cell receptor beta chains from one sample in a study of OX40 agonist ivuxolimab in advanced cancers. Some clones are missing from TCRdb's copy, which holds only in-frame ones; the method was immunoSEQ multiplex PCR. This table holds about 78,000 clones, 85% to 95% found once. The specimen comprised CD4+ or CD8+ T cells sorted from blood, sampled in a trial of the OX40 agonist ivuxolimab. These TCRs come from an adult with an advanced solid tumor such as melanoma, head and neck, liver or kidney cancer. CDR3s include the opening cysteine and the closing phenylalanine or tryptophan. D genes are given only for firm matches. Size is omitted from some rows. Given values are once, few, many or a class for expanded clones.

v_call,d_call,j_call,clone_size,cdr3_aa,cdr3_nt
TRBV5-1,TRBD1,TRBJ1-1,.,CASSLRQGGHTEAFF,TGCGCCAGCAGCCTCCGACAGGGTGGTCACACTGAAGCTTTCTTT
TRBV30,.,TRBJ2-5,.,CAWSVRGNFLGQYF,TGTGCCTGGAGTGTACGTGGTAACTTCTTGGGCCAGTACTTC
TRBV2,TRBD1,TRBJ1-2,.,CASSETGVGYTF,TGTGCCAGCAGTGAAACAGGGGTTGGCTACACCTTC
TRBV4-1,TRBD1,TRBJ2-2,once,CASRRTGGGFTGELFF,TGCGCCAGCAGACGTACAGGGGGAGGATTCACCGGGGAGCTGTTTTTT
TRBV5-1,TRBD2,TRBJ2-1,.,CASSSGTGLAGSEQFF,TGCGCCAGCAGTTCTGGCACGGGACTAGCGGGGAGTGAGCAGTTCTTC
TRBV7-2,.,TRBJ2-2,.,CASSLVVSAAYTGELFF,TGTGCCAGCAGCTTAGTCGTGTCAGCGGCTTACACCGGGGAGCTGTTTTTT
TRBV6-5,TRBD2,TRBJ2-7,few,CASSRLAAYYEQYF,TGTGCCAGCAGTCGACTAGCGGCGTACTACGAGCAGTACTTC
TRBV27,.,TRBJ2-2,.,CASSFTPLAGELFF,TGTGCCAGCAGTTTCACCCCCCTGGCCGGGGAGCTGTTTTTT
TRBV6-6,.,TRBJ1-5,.,CASSWELYQPQHF,TGTGCCAGCAGTTGGGAGCTTTATCAGCCCCAGCATTTT
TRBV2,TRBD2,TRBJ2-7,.,CASRQKSGGGRPYEQYF,TGTGCCAGCAGACAAAAAAGCGGGGGTGGGAGGCCCTACGAGCAGTACTTC
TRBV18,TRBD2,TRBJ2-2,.,CASSASGGPNTGELFF,TGTGCCAGCTCAGCCTCGGGGGGGCCGAACACCGGGGAGCTGTTTTTT
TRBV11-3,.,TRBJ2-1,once,CASSRGRNEQFF,TGTGCCAGCAGCCGCGGACGAAATGAGCAGTTCTTC
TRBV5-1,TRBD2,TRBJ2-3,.,CASSFPGLAGAGSADTQYF,TGCGCCAGCAGCTTCCCTGGACTAGCGGGGGCGGGAAGTGCAGATACGCAGTATTTT
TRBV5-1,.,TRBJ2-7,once,CASSPQGNSYEQYF,TGCGCCAGCAGCCCCCAGGGCAACTCCTACGAGCAGTACTTC
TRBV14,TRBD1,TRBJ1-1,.,CASSQVDFYGTGFSTEAFF,TGTGCCAGCAGCCAAGTGGATTTTTATGGGACAGGTTTCAGCACTGAAGCTTTCTTT
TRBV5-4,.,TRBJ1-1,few,CASSVDKNTEAFF,TGTGCCAGCAGCGTGGACAAGAACACTGAAGCTTTCTTT
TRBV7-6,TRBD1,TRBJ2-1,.,CASSLGGDRSRLEQFF,TGTGCCAGCAGCTTAGGAGGGGACAGGAGCAGACTTGAGCAGTTCTTC
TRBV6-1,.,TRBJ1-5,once,CASHSALVLSQPQHF,TGTGCCAGCCACTCCGCATTGGTCCTTTCGCAGCCCCAGCATTTT
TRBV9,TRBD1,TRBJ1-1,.,CASSVDGQGDTEAFF,TGTGCCAGCAGCGTAGACGGACAGGGGGACACTGAAGCTTTCTTT
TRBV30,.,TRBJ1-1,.,CAWGRQVNTEAFF,TGTGCCTGGGGCCGGCAGGTCAACACTGAAGCTTTCTTT
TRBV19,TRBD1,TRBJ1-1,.,CASSTHRGRTEAFF,TGTGCCAGTAGTACCCACAGGGGCAGGACTGAAGCTTTCTTT
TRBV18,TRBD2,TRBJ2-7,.,CASSAGTRRYEQYF,TGTGCCAGCTCAGCCGGGACTAGACGCTACGAGCAGTACTTC
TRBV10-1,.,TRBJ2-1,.,CARNPPRDFLCHEQFF,TGCGCCAGGAATCCCCCACGGGACTTTTTATGCCATGAGCAGTTCTTC
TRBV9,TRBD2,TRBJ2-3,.,CASSGLAGGPDTQYF,TGTGCCAGCAGCGGACTAGCGGGAGGGCCGGATACGCAGTATTTT
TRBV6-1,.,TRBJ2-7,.,CASSDNGPYEQYF,TGTGCCAGCAGTGACAACGGGCCCTACGAGCAGTACTTC
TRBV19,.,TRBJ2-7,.,CASRGPMEQYF,TGTGCCAGTAGGGGGCCAATGGAGCAGTACTTC
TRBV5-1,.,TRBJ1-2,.,CASSPPDTNYGYTF,TGCGCCAGCAGCCCGCCCGACACTAACTATGGCTACACCTTC
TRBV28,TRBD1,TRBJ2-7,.,CATILRDRVKEQYF,TGTGCCACCATCCTCCGGGACAGGGTCAAGGAGCAGTACTTC
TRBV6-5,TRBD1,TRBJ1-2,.,CASSSHPTGANGYTF,TGTGCCAGCAGTTCCCATCCGACAGGGGCCAATGGCTACACCTTC
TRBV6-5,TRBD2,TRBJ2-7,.,CASRTSGKYEQYF,TGTGCCAGCCGGACTAGCGGGAAGTACGAGCAGTACTTC
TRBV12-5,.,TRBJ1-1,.,CASGLVGRGAEAFF,TGTGCTAGTGGTTTGGTGGGCAGGGGCGCTGAAGCTTTCTTT
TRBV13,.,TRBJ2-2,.,CASSYLRDPRPETGELFF,TGTGCCAGCAGCTATCTCCGGGACCCCCGCCCCGAAACCGGGGAGCTGTTTTTT
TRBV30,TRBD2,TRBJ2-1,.,CARGTSGGPLEQFF,TGTGCCCGCGGGACTAGCGGGGGCCCCTTGGAGCAGTTCTTC
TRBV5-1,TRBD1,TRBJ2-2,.,CASSRTGDTGELFF,TGCGCCAGCAGTCGGACAGGAGACACCGGGGAGCTGTTTTTT
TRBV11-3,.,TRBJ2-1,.,CASSLDGRGGNDEQFF,TGTGCCAGCAGCTTAGATGGGAGGGGGGGGAACGATGAGCAGTTCTTC
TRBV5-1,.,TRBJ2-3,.,CASSAQLVHTDTQYF,TGCGCCAGCAGCGCCCAACTAGTCCACACAGATACGCAGTATTTT
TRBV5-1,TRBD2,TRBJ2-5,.,CASSLLSGTLETQYF,TGCGCCAGCAGCCTTCTTAGCGGGACTCTAGAGACCCAGTACTTC
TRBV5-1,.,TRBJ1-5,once,CASSSQGGDQPQHF,TGCGCCAGCAGCTCACAGGGTGGTGATCAGCCCCAGCATTTT
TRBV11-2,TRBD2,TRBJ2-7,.,CASSLAGGPSYEQYF,TGTGCCAGCAGCTTAGCGGGAGGGCCATCCTACGAGCAGTACTTC
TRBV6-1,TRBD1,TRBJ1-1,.,CASSEDRGDTEAFF,TGTGCCAGCAGTGAAGACAGGGGGGACACTGAAGCTTTCTTT
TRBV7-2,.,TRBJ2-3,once,CASRGGGQSRTQYF,TGTGCCAGCAGGGGGGGCGGACAGTCGAGGACGCAGTATTTT
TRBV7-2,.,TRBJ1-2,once,CASSSDSTNYGYTF,TGTGCCAGCAGCTCCGACAGCACTAACTATGGCTACACCTTC
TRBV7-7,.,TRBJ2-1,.,CASSRDQYNEQFF,TGTGCTAGCAGTCGGGACCAGTACAATGAGCAGTTCTTC
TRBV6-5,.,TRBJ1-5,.,CASSYVSSGPQHF,TGTGCCAGCAGTTATGTCAGCTCAGGGCCCCAGCATTTT
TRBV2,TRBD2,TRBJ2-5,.,CASSGRGGRGETQYF,TGTGCCAGCAGTGGACGGGGGGGCCGAGGGGAGACCCAGTACTTC
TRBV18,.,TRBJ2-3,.,CASSPNRGRVGTDTQYF,TGTGCCAGCTCACCAAACCGAGGGCGAGTTGGCACAGATACGCAGTATTTT
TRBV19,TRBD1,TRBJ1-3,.,CASSRTGDAGNTIYF,TGTGCCAGTAGTAGGACAGGGGATGCTGGAAACACCATATATTTT
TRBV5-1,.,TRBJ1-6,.,CASSLAGPEGGSPLHF,TGCGCCAGCAGCTTGGCGGGCCCCGAGGGAGGTTCACCCCTCCACTTT
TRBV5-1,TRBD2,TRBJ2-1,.,CASSLKGLAVYEQFF,TGCGCCAGCAGCTTGAAGGGACTAGCCGTTTATGAGCAGTTCTTC
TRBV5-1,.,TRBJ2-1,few,CASSLEGTTYNEQFF,TGCGCCAGCAGCTTGGAAGGGACCACCTACAATGAGCAGTTCTTC
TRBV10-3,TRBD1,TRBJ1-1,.,CAISSGQGDHTEAFF,TGTGCCATCAGCTCGGGACAGGGGGACCACACTGAAGCTTTCTTT
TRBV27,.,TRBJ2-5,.,CASSFFGRQETQYF,TGTGCCAGCAGTTTCTTCGGAAGGCAAGAGACCCAGTACTTC
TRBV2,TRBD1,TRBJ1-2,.,CASSERGQGGVGGYTF,TGTGCCAGCAGTGAAAGGGGACAGGGAGGTGTCGGGGGCTACACCTTC